Sequencing of this TCR beta chain was carried out in a study of T-cell memory formation after mild COVID-19. Notes on the study in general: Second-wave clones that peaked on day 37 lacked confirmed SARS-CoV-2 specificity. Clones contracting across day 15 to 85 had a balanced CD4/CD8 profile; later expanding clones leaned CD4+. Pre-infection memory contained some responding clones, which suggested that cross-reactive memory had joined. Those CD4+ clones that contracted were mainly in CM and EM (CD8+ ones in EMRA).

Turning to this clonotype: The antigen is not known.

The V and J ends lost 4 bases and 8 bases, in that order; junction bases with no gene match: 11. Germline-derived CDR1 and CDR2 are SGHDT and YYEEEE. This CDR3 is 14 amino acids long. TCRdb processed the 5' RACE reads anew with MiXCR; each CDR3 protein has one entry. The sample includes around 340,000 distinct CDR3 sequences, more than 15% of them seen just once. The source of this sequence is a man between 18 and 29 years old who had mild COVID-19 (a few samples of this study predate the infection). Cell type and time point are not known. The sequencing sample was made of PBMCs or a T cell subset sorted from them (not recorded which). The J gene is TRBJ1-2, the V gene TRBV5-6; the match to TRBD1 covers 7 bases. The CDR3, as DNA: TGTGCCAGCAGCCCCCAAAGACAGGGATACGGCTACACCTTC. This codes for CASSPQRQGYGYTF.